This T cell receptor beta chain was captured by sequencing in a study of T cells after yellow fever vaccination. About the study: SMART-Seq v4 Ultra Low Input prepared libraries from low-cell fractions. Study-level results: Booster sampling recovered most clones from primary vaccination (less than 97% CD4, over 75% CD8). Compared with primary, the secondary response was weaker and peaked at day 5, not 15. Within FACS-sorted repertoires, abundant clonotypes contaminating from the bulk population could be present.

This clonotype showed up just a few times. Its specificity is unknown. TCRdb ran MiXCR on the 5' RACE reads and lists one entry per CDR3 protein. The sample consists of around 400,000 distinct CDR3 sequences, approximately 10% of them appearing once. The sample here was PBMCs, taken on the day of the first yellow fever vaccination. The TCR was taken from a man aged 18 to 29 who received the YFV17D yellow fever vaccine.

The CDR3 reads CASFPYSLRTEAFF. DNA of the CDR3: TGTGCCAGCTTCCCTTATTCTCTCAGGACTGAAGCTTTCTTT. The chain links TRBV6-1 to TRBJ1-1, with D unresolved. This CDR3 has 14 amino acids. Germline V gives CDR1 MNHNS, CDR2 SASEGT. V gave up 8 bases and J gave up 5 bases, with 18 bases separating them.